Described below is a single T cell receptor (beta chain) sequence and its context. TCRdb keeps only in-frame clones here, not all; method: immunoSEQ multiplex PCR. This sample has 95,000 to 150,000 clones, with around 85% found just once. The V gene lost 0 bases and the J gene lost 4 bases, with 9 bases spanning the gap. This CDR3 is 15 amino acids long. CDR1 is SGHVS, CDR2 FNYEAQ, per germline. This sample was taken from a study of blood T cell repertoires in COVID-19. Enrolled during active infection, Seattle patients were then followed longitudinally. The chain combines TRBV7-6 with TRBJ2-2; no clear D gene. The sequenced sample consisted of peripheral blood. The source of this sequence is an elderly woman with COVID-19, enrolled during active disease. The CDR3 is CASSLAAVGTGELFF. The CDR3 bases are TGTGCCAGCAGCTTAGCGGCCGTTGGCACCGGGGAGCTGTTTTTT.